Listed here are 8 T cell receptor beta chains from one sample, sequenced in a study of cytomegalovirus exposure and HLA in healthy donors. Measured with immunoSEQ multiplex PCR; TCRdb has only the in-frame clones, and not every one. Counted here are 60,000 to 90,000 clones, roughly 94% occurring once; the ten biggest clones make up roughly 0.63%. Material: PBMCs. Receptor source: a woman under 30 in good health and CMV-seronegative.

This clone was detected only a few times. The rearrangement uses TRBV4-2 and TRBJ1-1, with D perhaps matching TRBD1 (6 bases). Germline V gives CDR1 LGHNA, CDR2 YNFKEQ. The CDR3 totals 14 residues. V was shortened by 2 bases and J by 4 bases, with 11 bases between the two germline ends. CDR3 nucleotide sequence: TGTGCCAGCAGCCAACGGACAGACGTCACTGAAGCTTTCTTT. This translates into CASSQRTDVTEAFF.

In this sample, this clone turned up once. V is TRBV5-4 and J is TRBJ2-3, with TRBD2 identical over 9 bases. This CDR3 has 15 amino acids. V shed 2 bases, J shed 7 bases, and the junction held 8 bases outside the gene matches. The germline V gene has CDR1 SGHNT and CDR2 YYREEE (reference sequence). The CDR3 coding sequence is TGTGCCAGCAGCTTAGCGGGACTAGCAGCGAATACGCAGTATTTT. Translated: CASSLAGLAANTQYF.

This chain joins TRBV5-1 and TRBJ2-7; a possible D gene is TRBD1 (5 bases). V was shortened by 0 bases and J by 5 bases, with 15 bases between the two germline ends. From germline, CDR1 is SGHRS and CDR2 YFSETQ. This CDR3 is built from 15 residues. CDR3: CASSLDRPGYDEQYF. CDR3 sequence (DNA): TGCGCCAGCAGCTTGGACAGACCAGGGTACGACGAGCAGTACTTC.

The V and J genes are TRBV7-3 and TRBJ2-3; 7 nucleotides align to TRBD1. The CDR3 sequence is 14 residues long. Germline CDR1 and CDR2: SGHTA and FQGTGA. Trimming removed 5 bases from V and 2 bases from J; junction bases left unmatched: 4. The CDR3 coding sequence is TGTGCCAGCAGCCTCACAGGGGTCACAGATACGCAGTATTTT. It translates to CASSLTGVTDTQYF.

The CDR3 bases are TGTGCCAGCAGCCGCGGACATGACCGGGCTAAGTACGAGCAGTACTTC. This sequence encodes CASSRGHDRAKYEQYF. The chain joins TRBV7-6 to TRBJ2-7; possible D gene TRBD1, 5 bases. The germline gives CDR1 SGHVS, CDR2 FNYEAQ. V was pared by 5 bases and J by 4 bases, with 21 bases between. The CDR3 has 16 amino acids.

In this sample, this clone turned up once. This rearrangement joins TRBV28 to TRBJ2-7; D is uncertain. Germline V gene sequence: CDR1 MDHEN, CDR2 SYDVKM. The CDR3 is 15 amino acids. V lost 2 bases and J lost 2, with 13 bases in between. The CDR3 is CASSLSHRRPYEQYF. The DNA of the CDR3 is TGTGCCAGCAGTTTAAGTCATCGGAGACCCTACGAGCAGTACTTC.

V is TRBV9 and J is TRBJ2-7, with 13 bases aligning to TRBD2. Germline CDR1 and CDR2: SGDLS and YYNGEE. V shed 3 bases and J 6 bases; nucleotides not matched to a gene: 6. The CDR3 sequence is 15 residues long. The CDR3 is CASSGTSGGASEQYF. DNA for the CDR3: TGTGCCAGCAGCGGAACTAGCGGGGGGGCCTCCGAGCAGTACTTC. Based on the CDR3 plus reference TRBV9 and TRBJ2-7, the full variable domain is DSGVTQTPKHLITATGQRVTLRCSPRSGDLSVYWYQQSLDQGLQFLIQYYNGEERAKGNILERFSAQQFPDLHSELNLSSLELGDSALYFCASSGTSGGASEQYFGPGTRLTVT.

The chain carries TRBV25-1 and TRBJ2-3; tentatively, D is TRBD2 (5 bases). Germline CDR1 MGHDK, CDR2 SYGVNS. V dropped 4 bases and J dropped 0 bases, with 14 bases sitting between them. The CDR3 totals 16 residues. The CDR3, as DNA: TGTGCCAGCAGTGGTTGGACTGCTTCTAGCACAGATACGCAGTATTTT. It yields the protein CASSGWTASSTDTQYF.